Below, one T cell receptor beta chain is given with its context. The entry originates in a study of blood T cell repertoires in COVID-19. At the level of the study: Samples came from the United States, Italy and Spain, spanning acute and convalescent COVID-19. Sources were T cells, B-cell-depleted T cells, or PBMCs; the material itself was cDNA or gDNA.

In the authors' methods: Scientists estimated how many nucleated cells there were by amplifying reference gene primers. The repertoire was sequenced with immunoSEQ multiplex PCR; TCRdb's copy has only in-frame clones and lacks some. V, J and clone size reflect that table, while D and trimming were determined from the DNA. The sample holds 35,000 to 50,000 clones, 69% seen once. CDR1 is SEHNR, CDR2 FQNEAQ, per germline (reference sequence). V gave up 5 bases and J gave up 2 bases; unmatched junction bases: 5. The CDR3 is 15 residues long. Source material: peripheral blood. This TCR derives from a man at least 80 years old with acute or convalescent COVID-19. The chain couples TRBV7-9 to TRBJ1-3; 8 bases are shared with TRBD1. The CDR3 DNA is TGTGCCAGCAGCCTACAGGGGGGCCCTGGAAACACCATATATTTT. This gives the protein CASSLQGGPGNTIYF.